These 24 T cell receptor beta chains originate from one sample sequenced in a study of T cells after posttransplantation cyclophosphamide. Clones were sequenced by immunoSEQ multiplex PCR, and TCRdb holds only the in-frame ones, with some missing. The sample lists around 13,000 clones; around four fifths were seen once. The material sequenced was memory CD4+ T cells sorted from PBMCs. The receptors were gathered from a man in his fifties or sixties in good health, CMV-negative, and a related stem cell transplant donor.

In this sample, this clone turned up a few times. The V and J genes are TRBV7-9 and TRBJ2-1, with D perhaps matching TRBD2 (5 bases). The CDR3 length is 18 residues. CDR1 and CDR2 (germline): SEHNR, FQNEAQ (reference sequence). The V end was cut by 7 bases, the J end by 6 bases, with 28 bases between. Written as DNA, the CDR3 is TGTGCCAGCACCGCAGCCAAAACCGGGAATTACATACCCAATGAGCAGTTCTTC. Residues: CASTAAKTGNYIPNEQFF.

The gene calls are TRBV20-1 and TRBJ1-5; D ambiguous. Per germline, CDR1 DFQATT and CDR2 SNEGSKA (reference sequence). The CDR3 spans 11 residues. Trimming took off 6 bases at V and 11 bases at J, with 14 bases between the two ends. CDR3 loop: CSAAHELAQHF. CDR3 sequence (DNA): TGCAGTGCCGCCCACGAGTTAGCCCAGCATTTT.

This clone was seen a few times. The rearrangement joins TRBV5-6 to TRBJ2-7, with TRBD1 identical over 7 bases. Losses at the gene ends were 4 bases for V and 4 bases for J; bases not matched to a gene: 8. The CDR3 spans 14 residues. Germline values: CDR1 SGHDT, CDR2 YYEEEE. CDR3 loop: CASSHYPGQYEQYF. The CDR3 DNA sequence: TGTGCCAGCAGCCATTATCCGGGACAGTACGAGCAGTACTTC. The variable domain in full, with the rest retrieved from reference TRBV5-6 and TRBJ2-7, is DAGVTQSPTHLIKTRGQQVTLRCSPKSGHDTVSWYQQALGQGPQFIFQYYEEEERQRGNFPDRFSGHQFPNYSSELNVNALLLGDSALYLCASSHYPGQYEQYFGPGTRLTVT.

The CDR3 nucleotides read TGTGCCAGTACTCGGGACATGAACACTGAAGCTTTCTTT. It is translated as CASTRDMNTEAFF. This rearrangement joins TRBV19 to TRBJ1-1, with D perhaps matching TRBD1 (6 bases). V lost 7 bases and J lost 0, with 9 bases in between. The CDR3 covers 13 residues. CDR1 and CDR2 (germline): LNHDA, SQIVND (reference sequence). Using reference TRBV19 and TRBJ1-1 for the parts outside the CDR3, the full variable domain is DGGITQSPKYLFRKEGQNVTLSCEQNLNHDAMYWYRQDPGQGLRLIYYSQIVNDFQKGDIAEGYSVSREKKESFPLTVTSAQKNPTAFYLCASTRDMNTEAFFGQGTRLTVV.

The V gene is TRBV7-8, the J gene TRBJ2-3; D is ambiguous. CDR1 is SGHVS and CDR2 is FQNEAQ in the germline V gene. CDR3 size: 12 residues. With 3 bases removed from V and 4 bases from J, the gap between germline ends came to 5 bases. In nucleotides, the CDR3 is TGTGCCAGCAGCTTCATCCCAGATACGCAGTATTTT. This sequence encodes CASSFIPDTQYF.

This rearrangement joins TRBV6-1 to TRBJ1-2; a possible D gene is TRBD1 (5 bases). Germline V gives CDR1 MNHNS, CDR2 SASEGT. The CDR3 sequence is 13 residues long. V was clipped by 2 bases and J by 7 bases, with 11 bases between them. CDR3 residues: CASSESQGGGYTF. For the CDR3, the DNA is TGTGCCAGCAGTGAAAGCCAGGGTGGTGGCTACACCTTC.

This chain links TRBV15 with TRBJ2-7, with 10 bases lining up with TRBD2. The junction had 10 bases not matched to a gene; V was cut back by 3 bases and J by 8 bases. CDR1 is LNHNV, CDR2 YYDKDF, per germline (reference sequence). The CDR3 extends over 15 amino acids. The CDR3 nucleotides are TGTGCCACCAGCAGTGCGCTAGCGGGGGCCTATAAGCAGTACTTC. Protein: CATSSALAGAYKQYF.

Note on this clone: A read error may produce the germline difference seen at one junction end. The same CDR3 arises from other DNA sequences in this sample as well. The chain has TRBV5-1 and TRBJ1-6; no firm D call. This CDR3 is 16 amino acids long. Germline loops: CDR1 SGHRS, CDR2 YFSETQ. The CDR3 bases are TGCGCCAGCAGCTTGGTGTCTACCTCCTATAATTCCCCCCTCCACTTT. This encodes CASSLVSTSYNSPLHF.

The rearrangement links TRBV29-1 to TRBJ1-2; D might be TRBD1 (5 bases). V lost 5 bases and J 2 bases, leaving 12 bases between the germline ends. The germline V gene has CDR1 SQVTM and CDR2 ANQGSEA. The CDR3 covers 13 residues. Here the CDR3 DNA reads TGCAGCGTTTCCCTACAGGAGAACTATGGCTACACCTTC. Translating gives CSVSLQENYGYTF.

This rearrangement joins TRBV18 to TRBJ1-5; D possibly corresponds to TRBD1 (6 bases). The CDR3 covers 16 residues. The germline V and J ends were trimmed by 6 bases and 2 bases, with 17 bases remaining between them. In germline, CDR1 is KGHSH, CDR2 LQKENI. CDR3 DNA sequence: TGTGCCAGCTCTCGTCGAGGGGGGGCGGGCAATCAGCCCCAGCATTTT. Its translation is CASSRRGGAGNQPQHF.

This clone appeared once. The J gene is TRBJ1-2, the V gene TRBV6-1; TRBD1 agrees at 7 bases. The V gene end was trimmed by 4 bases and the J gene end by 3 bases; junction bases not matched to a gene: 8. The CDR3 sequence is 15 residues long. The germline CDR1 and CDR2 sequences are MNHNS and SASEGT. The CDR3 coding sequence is TGTGCCAGCAGTGTACTACAGGGGTTTGACTATGGCTACACCTTC. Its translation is CASSVLQGFDYGYTF.

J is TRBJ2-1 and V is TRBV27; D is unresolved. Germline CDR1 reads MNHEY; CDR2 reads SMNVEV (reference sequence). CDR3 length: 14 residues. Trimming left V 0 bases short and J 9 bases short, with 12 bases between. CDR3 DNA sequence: TGTGCCAGCAGTTTATCGAGGCTTTCGGGTGAGCAGTTCTTC. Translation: CASSLSRLSGEQFF.

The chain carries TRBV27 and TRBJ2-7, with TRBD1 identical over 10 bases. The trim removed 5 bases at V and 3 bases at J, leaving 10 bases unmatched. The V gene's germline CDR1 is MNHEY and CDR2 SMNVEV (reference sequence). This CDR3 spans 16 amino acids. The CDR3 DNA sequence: TGTGCCAGCAGTCCTGCTGCCTGGACAGGGGGCTACGAGCAGTACTTC. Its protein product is CASSPAAWTGGYEQYF.

The CDR3 DNA reads as TGTGCCAGCAGCTTACAGGATACGCAGTATTTT. This encodes CASSLQDTQYF. The rearrangement joins TRBV7-9 to TRBJ2-3; D not certain. This CDR3 has 11 residues. Per germline, CDR1 SEHNR and CDR2 FQNEAQ (reference sequence). V was pared by 2 bases and J by 6 bases, with 3 bases between.

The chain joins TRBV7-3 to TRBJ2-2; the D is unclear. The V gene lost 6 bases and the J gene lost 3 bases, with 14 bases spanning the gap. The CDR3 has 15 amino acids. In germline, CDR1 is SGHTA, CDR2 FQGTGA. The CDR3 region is CASRSTGSYTGELFF. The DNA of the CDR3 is TGTGCCAGCAGATCTACCGGGTCCTACACCGGGGAGCTGTTTTTT.

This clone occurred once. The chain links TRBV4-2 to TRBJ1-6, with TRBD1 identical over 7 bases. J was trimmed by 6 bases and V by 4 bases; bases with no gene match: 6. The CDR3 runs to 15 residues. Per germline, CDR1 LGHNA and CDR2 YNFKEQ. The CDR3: CASSREGARNSPLHF. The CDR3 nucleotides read TGTGCCAGCAGCCGAGAGGGGGCCCGTAATTCACCCCTCCACTTT.

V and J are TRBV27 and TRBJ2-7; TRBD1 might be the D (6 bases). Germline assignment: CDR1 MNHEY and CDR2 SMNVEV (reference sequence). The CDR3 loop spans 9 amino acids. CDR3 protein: CASSPITGV. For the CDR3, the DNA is TGTGCCAGCAGTCCCATTACAGGGGTC.

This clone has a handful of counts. Written as DNA, the CDR3 is TGCGCCAGCCGCCGGGCGGGACTGGTTGAGACCCAGTACTTC. Translating it yields CASRRAGLVETQYF. The chain combines TRBV5-1 with TRBJ2-5, with a tentative D call TRBD2 (6 bases). The germline V gene encodes CDR1 SGHRS and CDR2 YFSETQ. Trimming removed 7 bases from V and 5 bases from J, with 18 bases in between. This CDR3 is 14 amino acids long.

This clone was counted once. CDR3 region: CASSLAEYNEQFF. The CDR3 nucleotides are TGTGCCAGCAGCTTAGCCGAGTACAATGAGCAGTTCTTC. This sequence joins TRBV11-3 and TRBJ2-1, with unresolved D. The CDR3 runs to 13 residues. The germline gives CDR1 SGHNT, CDR2 YENEEA. Trimming took 1 base from V and 4 from J, leaving 5 bases between them.

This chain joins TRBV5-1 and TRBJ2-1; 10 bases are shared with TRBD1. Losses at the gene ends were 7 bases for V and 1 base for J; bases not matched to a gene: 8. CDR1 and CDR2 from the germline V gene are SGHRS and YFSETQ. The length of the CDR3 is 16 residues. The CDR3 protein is CASSRGQGESYNEQFF. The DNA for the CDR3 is TGCGCCAGCTCTCGAGGACAGGGGGAGTCCTACAATGAGCAGTTCTTC. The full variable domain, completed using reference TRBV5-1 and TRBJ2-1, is KAGVTQTPRYLIKTRGQQVTLSCSPISGHRSVSWYQQTPGQGLQFLFEYFSETQRNKGNFPGRFSGRQFSNSRSEMNVSTLELGDSALYLCASSRGQGESYNEQFFGPGTRLTVL.

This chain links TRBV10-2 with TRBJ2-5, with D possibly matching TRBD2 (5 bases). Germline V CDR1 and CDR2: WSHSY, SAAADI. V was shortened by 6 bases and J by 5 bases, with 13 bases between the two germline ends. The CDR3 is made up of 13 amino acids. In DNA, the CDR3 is TGCGCCAGCAGCCCTAGCCGATGGGAGACCCAGTACTTC. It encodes CASSPSRWETQYF.

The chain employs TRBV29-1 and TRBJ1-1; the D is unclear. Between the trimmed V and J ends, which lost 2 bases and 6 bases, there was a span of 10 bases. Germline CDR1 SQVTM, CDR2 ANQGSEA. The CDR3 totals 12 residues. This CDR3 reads CSVEITVSEAFF. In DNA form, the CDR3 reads TGCAGCGTTGAAATAACTGTCTCTGAAGCTTTCTTT. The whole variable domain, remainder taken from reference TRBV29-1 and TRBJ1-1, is SAVISQKPSRDICQRGTSLTIQCQVDSQVTMMFWYRQQPGQSLTLIATANQGSEATYESGFVIDKFPISRPNLTFSTLTVSNMSPEDSSIYLCSVEITVSEAFFGQGTRLTVV.

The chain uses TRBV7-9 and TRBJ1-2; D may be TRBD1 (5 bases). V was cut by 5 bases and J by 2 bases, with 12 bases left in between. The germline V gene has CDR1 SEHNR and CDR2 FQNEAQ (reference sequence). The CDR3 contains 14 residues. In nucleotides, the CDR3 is TGTGCCAGCAGCCAGGGTTCCTACAACTATGGCTACACCTTC. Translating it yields CASSQGSYNYGYTF.

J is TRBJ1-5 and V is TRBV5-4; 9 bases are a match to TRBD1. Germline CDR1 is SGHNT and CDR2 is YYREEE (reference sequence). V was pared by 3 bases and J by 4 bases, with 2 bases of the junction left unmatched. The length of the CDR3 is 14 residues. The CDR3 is CASSSGTGNQPQHF. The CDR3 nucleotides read TGTGCCAGCAGCTCCGGGACAGGGAATCAGCCCCAGCATTTT.